These 14 T cell receptor beta chains share one sample of origin, sequenced in a study of cytomegalovirus exposure and HLA in healthy donors. Primers: 60 Vbeta forward and 13 Jbeta reverse. Here immunoSEQ multiplex PCR was the method, and the copy in TCRdb shows in-frame clones only, minus some. This sample has more than 95,000 clones; around 76% occur once, and the top ten carry less than 15%. Material: PBMCs. These receptors all stem from a woman aged 55-69 years in good health and CMV-seropositive.

This clone was seen more than once but under ten times. V is TRBV5-1 and J is TRBJ2-1, with TRBD2 matching over 14 bases. Germline trimming cut 4 bases from V and 0 bases from J; bases unmatched to any gene: 9. CDR3 length equals 19 residues. Germline-derived CDR1 and CDR2 are SGHRS and YFSETQ. Written as DNA, the CDR3 is TGCGCCAGCAGCCCCACAGGACTAGCGGGGGGACCCTCCTACAATGAGCAGTTCTTC. It yields the protein CASSPTGLAGGPSYNEQFF.

The J gene is TRBJ2-7, the V gene TRBV7-2, with 7 bases that match TRBD1. Germline CDR1 reads SGHTA; CDR2 reads FQGNSA. After removal of 0 bases from V and 4 bases from J, the junction contained 3 bases not matched to a gene. The CDR3 is made up of 14 amino acids. As DNA, the CDR3 is TGTGCCAGCAGCTTAGCAGGGGGCGGGTACGAGCAGTACTTC. This translates into CASSLAGGGYEQYF.

CDR3 sequence reads: CASSVGQGAEAFF. CDR3 sequence (DNA): TGTGCCAGCAGTGTCGGACAGGGGGCTGAAGCTTTCTTT. This sequence joins TRBV2 and TRBJ1-1; 10 positions agree with TRBD1. The trim removed 4 bases at V and 6 bases at J, leaving 2 bases unmatched. The CDR3 extends over 13 amino acids. Germline lookup yields CDR1 SNHLY and CDR2 FYNNEI. Full variable domain (outside the CDR3, taken from reference TRBV2 and TRBJ1-1): EPEVTQTPSHQVTQMGQEVILRCVPISNHLYFYWYRQILGQKVEFLVSFYNNEISEKSEIFDDQFSVERPDGSNFTLKIRSTKLEDSAMYFCASSVGQGAEAFFGQGTRLTVV.

The genes are TRBV6-5 and TRBJ1-2; a possible D gene is TRBD1 (6 bases). Per the germline V gene, CDR1 is MNHEY and CDR2 is SVGAGI. V was shortened by 6 bases and J by 4 bases, with 15 bases between the two germline ends. The length of the CDR3 is 14 residues. CDR3 coding DNA: TGTGCCAGCAGGGAATCCGGGACAACCTATGGCTACACCTTC. Encoded protein: CASRESGTTYGYTF.

The chain links TRBV5-1 to TRBJ2-5, with D unclear. The DNA matches TRBJ2-7 better at its end, which makes the J call doubtful. The CDR3 extends over 16 amino acids. CDR1 is SGHRS, CDR2 YFSETQ, per germline. CDR3: CASSPRYSGLTYEQYF. In DNA, the CDR3 is TGCGCCAGCAGCCCACGATACTCAGGTCTCACCTACGAGCAGTACTTC.

V and J are TRBV5-4 and TRBJ2-5; 11 bases map to TRBD2. The end of the DNA is better explained by TRBJ2-7, so the J call may be wrong. There are 15 residues in the CDR3. The germline CDR1 and CDR2 sequences are SGHNT and YYREEE (reference sequence). DNA for the CDR3: TGTGCCAGCAGCTTGGGACTAGCGGGAAACTACGAGCAGTACTTC. It is translated as CASSLGLAGNYEQYF.

The genes are TRBV7-2 and TRBJ2-1, with D maybe TRBD2 (5 bases). With 3 bases removed from V and 0 bases from J, the gap between germline ends came to 12 bases. This CDR3 is built from 16 residues. CDR1 SGHTA and CDR2 FQGNSA come from the germline V gene. The CDR3 protein is CASSLVATSSYNEQFF. CDR3 nucleotides: TGTGCCAGCAGCTTGGTAGCGACGAGCTCCTACAATGAGCAGTTCTTC.

This clone was seen just once. The rearrangement joins TRBV9 to TRBJ2-2; no reliable D call. V was trimmed by 4 bases and J by 3 bases, leaving 13 bases between them. Germline lookup yields CDR1 SGDLS and CDR2 YYNGEE. The CDR3 has 15 amino acids. The CDR3 nucleotides are TGTGCCAGCAGCTTCTCTAACCTTGACACCGGGGAGCTGTTTTTT. It specifies CASSFSNLDTGELFF.

This clone was found once. The chain combines TRBV10-3 with TRBJ2-7; TRBD2 agrees at 9 bases. The V gene's germline CDR1 is ENHRY and CDR2 SYGVKD. V was clipped by 3 bases and J by 3 bases; unmatched bases: 3. The CDR3 spans 14 residues. This chain's CDR3 is CAISDTSGRYEQYF. The CDR3 DNA reads TGTGCCATCAGTGATACTAGCGGGCGCTACGAGCAGTACTTC.

This CDR3 is CASSPRAPNTDTQYF. CDR3 nucleotide sequence: TGTGCCAGCAGCCCAAGAGCGCCTAACACAGATACGCAGTATTTT. The V and J genes are TRBV7-2 and TRBJ2-3; D is unresolved. Trimming took 5 bases from V and 2 from J, leaving 14 bases between them. The CDR3 is 15 amino acids. CDR1 is SGHTA, CDR2 FQGNSA, per germline.

The V and J genes are TRBV11-2 and TRBJ2-4, with D possibly being TRBD2 (5 bases). The CDR3 sequence is 17 residues long. V shed 5 bases and J shed 0 bases, with 17 bases lying between them. The germline V gene has CDR1 SGHAT and CDR2 FQNNGV. CDR3 in amino acids: CASSTSDSRLAKNIQYF. The CDR3 DNA follows: TGTGCCAGCAGCACCTCGGACTCCCGTTTAGCCAAAAACATTCAGTACTTC.

This sequence joins TRBV12-5 and TRBJ2-1; TRBD2 matches at 8 bases. Germline trimming cut 0 bases from V and 4 bases from J; bases unmatched to any gene: 5. Germline CDR1 LGHNT, CDR2 FRNRAP. CDR3 length: 16 residues. The CDR3 sequence: CASGLVREGWYNEQFF. CDR3 nucleotides: TGTGCTAGTGGTTTGGTACGGGAGGGGTGGTACAATGAGCAGTTCTTC.

The V and J genes are TRBV6-6 and TRBJ1-1; D ambiguous. Per the germline V gene, CDR1 is MNHNY and CDR2 is SVGAGI (reference sequence). The CDR3 consists of 13 residues. V shed 7 bases and J shed 3 bases, with 12 bases lying between them. This CDR3 is CASKVTRDTEAFF. CDR3 nucleotides: TGTGCCAGCAAGGTTACTCGGGACACTGAAGCTTTCTTT.

The rearrangement joins TRBV2 to TRBJ2-3, with TRBD2 matching 11 bases. This CDR3 has 15 residues. V trimming: 6 bases; J trimming: 4 bases; junction bases outside the gene matches: 6. From germline, CDR1 is SNHLY and CDR2 FYNNEI. CDR3 nucleotides: TGTGCCAGCAGCTTAACTAGCGGGAGCGCAGATACGCAGTATTTT. This translates into CASSLTSGSADTQYF.